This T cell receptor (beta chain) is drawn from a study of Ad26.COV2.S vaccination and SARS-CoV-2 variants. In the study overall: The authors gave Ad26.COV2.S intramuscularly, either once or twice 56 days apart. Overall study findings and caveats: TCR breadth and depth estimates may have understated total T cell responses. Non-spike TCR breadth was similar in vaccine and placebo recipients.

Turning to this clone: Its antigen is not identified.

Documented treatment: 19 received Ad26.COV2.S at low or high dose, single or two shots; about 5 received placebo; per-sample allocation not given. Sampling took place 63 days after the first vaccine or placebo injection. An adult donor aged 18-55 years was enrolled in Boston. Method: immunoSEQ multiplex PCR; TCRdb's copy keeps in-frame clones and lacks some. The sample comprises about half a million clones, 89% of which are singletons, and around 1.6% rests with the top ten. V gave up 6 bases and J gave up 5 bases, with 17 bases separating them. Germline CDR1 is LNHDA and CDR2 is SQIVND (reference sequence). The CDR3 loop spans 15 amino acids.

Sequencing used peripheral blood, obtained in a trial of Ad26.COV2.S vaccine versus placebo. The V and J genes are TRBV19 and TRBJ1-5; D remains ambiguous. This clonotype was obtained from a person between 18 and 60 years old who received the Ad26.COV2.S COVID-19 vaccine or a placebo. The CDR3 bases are TGTGCCAGTAGCACCGGGTCACCCTTCTATCAGCCCCAGCATTTT. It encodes CASSTGSPFYQPQHF.